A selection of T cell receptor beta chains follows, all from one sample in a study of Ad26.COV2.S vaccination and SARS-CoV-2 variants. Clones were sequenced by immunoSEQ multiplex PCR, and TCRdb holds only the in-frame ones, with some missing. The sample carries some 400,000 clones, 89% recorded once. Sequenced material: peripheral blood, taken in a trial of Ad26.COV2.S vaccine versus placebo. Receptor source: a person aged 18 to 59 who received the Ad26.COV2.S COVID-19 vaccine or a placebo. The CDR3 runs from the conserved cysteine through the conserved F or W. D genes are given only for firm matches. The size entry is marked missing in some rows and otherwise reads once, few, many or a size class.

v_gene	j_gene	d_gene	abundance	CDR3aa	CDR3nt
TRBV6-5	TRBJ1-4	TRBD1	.	CASTGQGGSEKLFF	TGTGCCAGCACCGGACAGGGAGGGAGTGAAAAACTGTTTTTT
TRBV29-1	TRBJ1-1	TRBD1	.	CSVDQGAAEAFF	TGCAGCGTTGACCAGGGGGCGGCTGAAGCTTTCTTT
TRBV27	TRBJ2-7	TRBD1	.	CASSSRTGTSYGEQYF	TGTGCCAGCAGTTCAAGGACAGGGACATCTTACGGCGAGCAGTACTTC
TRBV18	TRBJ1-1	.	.	CASSPQGDGTEAFF	TGTGCCAGCTCACCGCAGGGCGATGGGACTGAAGCTTTCTTT
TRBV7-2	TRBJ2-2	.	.	CASSLDGTGELFF	TGTGCCAGCAGCCTAGATGGGACCGGGGAGCTGTTTTTT
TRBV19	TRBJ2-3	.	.	CASSIPGQVKGRGTQYF	TGTGCCAGTAGTATCCCAGGACAGGTGAAGGGGAGGGGTACGCAGTATTTT
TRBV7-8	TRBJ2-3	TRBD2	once	CASSRDYPDTQYF	TGTGCCAGCAGCCGGGACTATCCAGATACGCAGTATTTT
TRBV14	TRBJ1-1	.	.	CASRLFLNTEAFF	TGTGCCAGCAGGCTCTTTCTGAACACTGAAGCTTTCTTT
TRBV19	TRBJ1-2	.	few	CASQSGGGYTF	TGTGCCAGTCAATCCGGGGGAGGCTACACCTTC
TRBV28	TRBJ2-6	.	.	CASIQSSGANVLTF	TGTGCCAGCATTCAAAGCTCTGGGGCCAACGTCCTGACTTTC
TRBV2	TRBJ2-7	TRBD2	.	CASSDVSGRVSYEQYF	TGTGCCAGCAGTGACGTTAGCGGGAGGGTCTCCTACGAGCAGTACTTC
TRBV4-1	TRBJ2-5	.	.	CASSQGVKYQGQETQYF	TGCGCCAGCAGCCAAGGGGTTAAGTATCAGGGTCAAGAGACCCAGTACTTC